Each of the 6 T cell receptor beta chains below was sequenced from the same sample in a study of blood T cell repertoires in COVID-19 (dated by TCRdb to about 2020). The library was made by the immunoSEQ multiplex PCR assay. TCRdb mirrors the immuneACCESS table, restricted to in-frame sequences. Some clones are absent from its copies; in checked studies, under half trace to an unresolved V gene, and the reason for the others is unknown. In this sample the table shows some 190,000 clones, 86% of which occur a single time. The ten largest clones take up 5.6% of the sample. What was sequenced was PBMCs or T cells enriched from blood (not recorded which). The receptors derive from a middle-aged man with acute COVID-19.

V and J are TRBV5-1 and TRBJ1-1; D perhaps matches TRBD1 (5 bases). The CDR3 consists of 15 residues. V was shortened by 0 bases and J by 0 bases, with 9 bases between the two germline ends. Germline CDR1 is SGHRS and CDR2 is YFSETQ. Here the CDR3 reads CASSLDGGVNTEAFF. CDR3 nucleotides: TGCGCCAGCAGCTTGGATGGGGGGGTGAACACTGAAGCTTTCTTT. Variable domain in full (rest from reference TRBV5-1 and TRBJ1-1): KAGVTQTPRYLIKTRGQQVTLSCSPISGHRSVSWYQQTPGQGLQFLFEYFSETQRNKGNFPGRFSGRQFSNSRSEMNVSTLELGDSALYLCASSLDGGVNTEAFFGQGTRLTVV.

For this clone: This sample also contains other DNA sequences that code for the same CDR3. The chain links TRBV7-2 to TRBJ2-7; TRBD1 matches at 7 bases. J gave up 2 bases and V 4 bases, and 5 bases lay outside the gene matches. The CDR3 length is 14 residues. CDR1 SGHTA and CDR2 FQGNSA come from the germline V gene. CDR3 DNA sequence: TGTGCCAGCAGCTATCGACAGGGCCCCTACGAGCAGTACTTC. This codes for CASSYRQGPYEQYF.

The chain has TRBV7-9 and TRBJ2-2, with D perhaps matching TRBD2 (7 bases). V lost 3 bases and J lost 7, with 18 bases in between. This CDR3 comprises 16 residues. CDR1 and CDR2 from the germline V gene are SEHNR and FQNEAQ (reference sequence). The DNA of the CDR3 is TGTGCCAGCAGCTTGGGTCGGGGGGCGCCGAACGGGGAGCTGTTTTTT. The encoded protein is CASSLGRGAPNGELFF.

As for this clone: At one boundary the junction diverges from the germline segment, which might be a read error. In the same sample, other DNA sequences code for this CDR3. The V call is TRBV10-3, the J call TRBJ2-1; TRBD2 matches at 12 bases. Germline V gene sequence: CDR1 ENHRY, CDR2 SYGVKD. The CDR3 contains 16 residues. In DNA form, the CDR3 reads TGTGCTATCAGAGGACTAGCGGGATACTCCTACAATGAGCAGTTCTTC. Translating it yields CAIRGLAGYSYNEQFF.

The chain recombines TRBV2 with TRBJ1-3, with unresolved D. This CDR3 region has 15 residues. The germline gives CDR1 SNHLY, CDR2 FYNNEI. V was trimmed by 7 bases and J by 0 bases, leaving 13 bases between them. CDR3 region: CASKRTETSGNTIYF. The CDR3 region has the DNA TGTGCCAGCAAGAGGACTGAAACCTCTGGAAACACCATATATTTT.

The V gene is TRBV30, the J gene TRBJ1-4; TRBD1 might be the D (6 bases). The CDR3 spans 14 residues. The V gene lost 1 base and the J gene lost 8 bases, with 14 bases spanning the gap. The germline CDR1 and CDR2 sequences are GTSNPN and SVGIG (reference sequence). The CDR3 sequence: CAWSAPYRDEKLFF. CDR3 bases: TGTGCCTGGAGTGCCCCTTACAGGGACGAAAAACTGTTTTTT.